Shown below are 28 T cell receptor beta chains from a single sample sequenced in a study of cytomegalovirus exposure and HLA in healthy donors. Measured with immunoSEQ multiplex PCR; TCRdb has only the in-frame clones, and not every one. In the table there are around 170,000 clones, about 85% of which are singletons. The source material was PBMCs. All receptors derive from a young man in good health and CMV-seropositive.

The CDR3 reads CASSSSGDRPYEQYF. The CDR3 DNA reads TGTGCCAGCTCATCCAGCGGGGACAGGCCCTACGAGCAGTACTTC. The chain recombines TRBV18 with TRBJ2-7, with D perhaps TRBD1 (8 bases). Germline assignment: CDR1 KGHSH and CDR2 LQKENI. This CDR3 has 15 residues. The V and J ends lost 5 bases and 2 bases respectively, with 16 bases between them.

The genes are TRBV4-2 and TRBJ2-7, with 12 bases fitting TRBD1. V trimming: 4 bases; J trimming: 0 bases; junction bases outside the gene matches: 22. CDR1 and CDR2 from the germline V gene are LGHNA and YNFKEQ. This CDR3 spans 22 amino acids. CDR3 nucleotide sequence: TGTGCCAGCAGCCCCAGGGCCCTAATCGGGACAGGGGGCTGGCTACCCTCCTACGAGCAGTACTTC. This translates into CASSPRALIGTGGWLPSYEQYF.

The rearrangement uses TRBV7-9 and TRBJ1-1, with 7 nucleotides matching TRBD1. The CDR3 loop spans 12 amino acids. The germline gives CDR1 SEHNR, CDR2 FQNEAQ (reference sequence). Trimming removed 4 bases from V and 5 bases from J; junction bases left unmatched: 1. The CDR3 is CASSSGQTEAFF. The CDR3 DNA sequence: TGTGCCAGCAGCTCGGGACAGACTGAAGCTTTCTTT.

The DNA for the CDR3 is TGTGCCAGCAGCTTACGGCGGGAGCAAAACGAGCAGTACTTC. The encoded protein is CASSLRREQNEQYF. The chain links TRBV7-9 to TRBJ2-7; 7 bases fit TRBD2. Germline lookup yields CDR1 SEHNR and CDR2 FQNEAQ (reference sequence). This CDR3 contains 14 residues. The V segment lost 2 bases and the J segment 5 bases; nucleotides outside the gene matches: 6.

The sample holds one count of this clone. The chain joins TRBV2 to TRBJ1-2; D gene ambiguous. CDR1 and CDR2 (germline): SNHLY, FYNNEI. This CDR3 has 15 residues. Trimming took off 8 bases at V and 3 bases at J, with 19 bases between the two ends. CDR3 sequence: CASGPLFGGHYGYTF. The CDR3 bases are TGTGCCAGCGGGCCGTTATTTGGAGGGCACTATGGCTACACCTTC.

This CDR3 reads CASSLGREGGYTF. CDR3 in DNA: TGTGCCAGCAGCTTAGGGCGGGAGGGCGGCTACACCTTC. The genes are TRBV7-2 and TRBJ1-2, with D unresolved. The CDR3 totals 13 residues. V was cut by 1 base and J by 8 bases, with 11 bases left in between. The V gene's germline CDR1 is SGHTA and CDR2 FQGNSA. The full variable domain, in which reference TRBV7-2 and TRBJ1-2 provide the parts outside the CDR3, is GAGVSQSPSNKVTEKGKDVELRCDPISGHTALYWYRQSLGQGLEFLIYFQGNSAPDKSGLPSDRFSAERTGGSVSTLTIQRTQQEDSAVYLCASSLGREGGYTFGSGTRLTVV.

V and J are TRBV7-2 and TRBJ2-4; 10 bases fit TRBD2. CDR1 is SGHTA and CDR2 is FQGNSA in the germline V gene. The V and J ends lost 5 bases and 7 bases, in that order; junction bases with no gene match: 8. The CDR3 is made up of 15 amino acids. The CDR3 nucleotides read TGTGCCAGCAGCCCGCGTAGCGGGGGGCTGAACATTCAGTACTTC. This sequence encodes CASSPRSGGLNIQYF.

The rearrangement uses TRBV28 and TRBJ1-1, with D unclear. The CDR3 sequence is 13 residues long. The V and J ends lost 6 bases and 6 bases respectively, with 14 bases between them. Germline assignment: CDR1 MDHEN and CDR2 SYDVKM. The CDR3 DNA sequence: TGTGCCAGCAGATCTGCTCTATTGGCTGAAGCTTTCTTT. As protein: CASRSALLAEAFF.

The genes are TRBV7-9 and TRBJ2-6; 8 nucleotides agree with TRBD1. The CDR3 contains 18 residues. The V and J ends lost 4 bases and 0 bases, in that order; junction bases with no gene match: 8. The V gene's germline CDR1 is SEHNR and CDR2 FQNEAQ (reference sequence). CDR3 nucleotide sequence: TGTGCCAGCAGCTCGGACAGGGAAAGACGCTCTGGGGCCAACGTCCTGACTTTC. It translates to CASSSDRERRSGANVLTF.

This chain connects TRBV5-4 to TRBJ2-5, with a weak D call TRBD1 (5 bases). V gave up 3 bases and J gave up 2 bases, with 11 bases separating them. This CDR3 comprises 14 residues. Per the germline V gene, CDR1 is SGHNT and CDR2 is YYREEE (reference sequence). The CDR3: CASSSRVGQETQYF. The CDR3 DNA sequence: TGTGCCAGCAGCTCCAGGGTAGGACAAGAGACCCAGTACTTC. Together with reference TRBV5-4 and TRBJ2-5, the CDR3 gives the full variable domain: ETGVTQSPTHLIKTRGQQVTLRCSSQSGHNTVSWYQQALGQGPQFIFQYYREEENGRGNFPPRFSGLQFPNYSSELNVNALELDDSALYLCASSSRVGQETQYFGPGTRLLVL.

This clone has a single count. V and J are TRBV4-1 and TRBJ2-7; 8 positions agree with TRBD2. The CDR3 has 16 residues. With V trimmed by 0 bases and J by 8 bases, 12 bases remained unmatched. Germline V gene data show CDR1 as MGHRA and CDR2 as YSYEKL. CDR3 protein: CASSQDREGPPQKQYF. CDR3 DNA: TGCGCCAGCAGCCAAGATCGGGAGGGGCCCCCACAAAAGCAGTACTTC.

This chain links TRBV4-2 with TRBJ1-4; 7 nucleotides agree with TRBD1. The CDR3 covers 15 residues. Germline CDR1 and CDR2: LGHNA and YNFKEQ. Trimming cost V 1 base and J 8 bases; bases outside gene matches: 7. The CDR3 spells CASSQGGQWEEKLFF. In nucleotides, the CDR3 is TGTGCCAGCAGCCAAGGGGGACAGTGGGAGGAAAAACTGTTTTTT.

The CDR3 DNA reads as TGTGCCAGCAGCTTTTACAGGGGGAACTATGGCTACACCTTC. Protein product: CASSFYRGNYGYTF. The V and J genes are TRBV5-5 and TRBJ1-2; 8 bases match TRBD1. The length of the CDR3 is 14 residues. V lost 2 bases, J lost 2 bases, and 2 bases stayed unmatched. CDR1 is SGHKS and CDR2 is YYEKEE in the germline V gene (reference sequence).

This clone has ten or more counts. V is TRBV19 and J is TRBJ2-3; D perhaps matches TRBD2 (6 bases). The V and J ends lost 4 bases and 6 bases respectively, with 11 bases between them. CDR3 length equals 13 residues. In germline, CDR1 is LNHDA, CDR2 SQIVND (reference sequence). CDR3 amino acids: CASSTVGRDTQYF. The CDR3 bases are TGTGCCAGTAGTACCGTAGGGAGGGATACGCAGTATTTT.

The rearrangement uses TRBV29-1 and TRBJ1-1; 10 bases agree with TRBD1. V gave up 6 bases and J gave up 3 bases; unmatched junction bases: 7. The CDR3 runs 14 residues. Germline assignment: CDR1 SQVTM and CDR2 ANQGSEA. The CDR3 nucleotides are TGCAGCGTGGCCGGGACAGGGGTAGACACTGAAGCTTTCTTT. Its protein is CSVAGTGVDTEAFF.

J is TRBJ1-5 and V is TRBV15; 7 bases map to TRBD1. Germline-derived CDR1 and CDR2 are LNHNV and YYDKDF (reference sequence). With 1 base clipped from V and 7 bases from J, the junction kept 7 bases outside the gene matches. There are 15 residues in the CDR3. CDR3 residues: CATSRARQGWQPQHF. The CDR3 nucleotides read TGTGCCACCAGCAGAGCAAGACAGGGTTGGCAGCCCCAGCATTTT.

The chain couples TRBV6-6 to TRBJ2-1; D may be TRBD1 (6 bases). This CDR3 has 12 amino acids. CDR1 MNHNY and CDR2 SVGAGI come from the germline V gene (reference sequence). With 8 bases removed from V and 5 bases from J, the gap between germline ends came to 10 bases. The CDR3 region is CASARTDNEQFF. The DNA for the CDR3 is TGTGCCAGCGCTCGGACAGACAATGAGCAGTTCTTC.

This clone has only one observation. This chain joins TRBV2 and TRBJ1-1, with a weak D call TRBD1 (6 bases). Looked up from germline, CDR1 is SNHLY and CDR2 is FYNNEI. This CDR3 spans 12 amino acids. Trimming left V 4 bases short and J 7 bases short, with 10 bases between. The chain's CDR3 is CASSATGFEAFF. DNA for the CDR3: TGTGCCAGCAGTGCAACAGGGTTTGAAGCTTTCTTT. The complete variable domain, with remaining parts taken from reference TRBV2 and TRBJ1-1, reads EPEVTQTPSHQVTQMGQEVILRCVPISNHLYFYWYRQILGQKVEFLVSFYNNEISEKSEIFDDQFSVERPDGSNFTLKIRSTKLEDSAMYFCASSATGFEAFFGQGTRLTVV.

The rearrangement joins TRBV5-1 to TRBJ1-1; D not resolved. The CDR3 runs to 14 residues. The ends were cut back, 0 bases at V and 3 bases at J, with 9 bases in the middle. Germline V gene sequence: CDR1 SGHRS, CDR2 YFSETQ. The CDR3 nucleotides are TGCGCCAGCAGCTTGGGTTACACGTACACTGAAGCTTTCTTT. Encoded protein: CASSLGYTYTEAFF.

The chain employs TRBV6-6 and TRBJ2-1; a weak D match, TRBD2 (5 bases). Looked up from germline, CDR1 is MNHNY and CDR2 is SVGAGI (reference sequence). The CDR3 covers 13 residues. V was clipped by 6 bases and J by 10 bases, with 16 bases between them. CDR3: CASRQGLGGEQFF. The CDR3 nucleotides read TGTGCCAGCAGACAAGGACTGGGCGGGGAGCAGTTCTTC.

V is TRBV10-3 and J is TRBJ2-1; 10 bases fit TRBD2. V shed 6 bases and J 9 bases; nucleotides not matched to a gene: 2. Germline CDR1 is ENHRY and CDR2 is SYGVKD. This CDR3 is 12 amino acids long. CDR3 sequence: CAIRRTSGEQFF. CDR3 nucleotides: TGTGCCATCAGGAGGACTAGCGGTGAGCAGTTCTTC.

The chain carries TRBV6-1 and TRBJ2-7; TRBD1 aligns across 7 bases. The V gene's germline CDR1 is MNHNS and CDR2 SASEGT. The V gene end was trimmed by 9 bases and the J gene end by 0 bases; junction bases not matched to a gene: 11. The CDR3 sequence is 15 residues long. CDR3 bases: TGTGCCAGTGCACTGTTGGACAGGAGCTCCTACGAGCAGTACTTC. It translates to CASALLDRSSYEQYF.

The chain carries TRBV5-4 and TRBJ2-3; D not certain. The CDR3 sequence is 15 residues long. CDR1 and CDR2 (germline): SGHNT, YYREEE (reference sequence). Between the trimmed V and J ends, which lost 5 bases and 2 bases, there was a span of 15 bases. In DNA form, the CDR3 reads TGTGCCAGCAGACAGAGCAGACAAGTCACAGATACGCAGTATTTT. The encoded protein is CASRQSRQVTDTQYF.

In DNA, the CDR3 is TGCGCCAGCAGCTTGGATGCGCCCCGTCCCGGCGAGCAGTACTTC. Protein: CASSLDAPRPGEQYF. The chain employs TRBV5-1 and TRBJ2-7; D gene ambiguous. V lost 0 bases and J 6 bases, leaving 16 bases between the germline ends. The CDR3 consists of 15 residues. Germline CDR1 is SGHRS and CDR2 is YFSETQ. The complete variable domain, with remaining parts taken from reference TRBV5-1 and TRBJ2-7, reads KAGVTQTPRYLIKTRGQQVTLSCSPISGHRSVSWYQQTPGQGLQFLFEYFSETQRNKGNFPGRFSGRQFSNSRSEMNVSTLELGDSALYLCASSLDAPRPGEQYFGPGTRLTVT.

The chain carries TRBV10-3 and TRBJ2-1; tentatively, D is TRBD2 (7 bases). The CDR3 extends over 16 amino acids. Trimming stripped 0 bases from V and 3 bases from J, with 12 bases between. The germline V gene has CDR1 ENHRY and CDR2 SYGVKD. In nucleotides, the CDR3 is TGTGCCATCAGTGAGTCGGGGGGGGCGGGCTACAATGAGCAGTTCTTC. Protein: CAISESGGAGYNEQFF.

The V gene is TRBV27, the J gene TRBJ2-3, with 11 bases fitting TRBD2. Germline V gene sequence: CDR1 MNHEY, CDR2 SMNVEV (reference sequence). V dropped 8 bases and J dropped 2; count of bases not matched to a gene: 9. The CDR3 covers 16 residues. CDR3 amino acids: CASGAGTSGYTDTQYF. The CDR3 region has the DNA TGTGCCAGCGGGGCCGGGACTAGCGGTTACACAGATACGCAGTATTTT.

V and J are TRBV5-1 and TRBJ2-2; 7 nucleotides agree with TRBD2. This CDR3 is built from 19 residues. Germline-derived CDR1 and CDR2 are SGHRS and YFSETQ. V gave up 1 base and J gave up 4 bases; unmatched junction bases: 16. The CDR3 DNA sequence: TGCGCCAGCAGCTTGAGGTATCGGGCTAGCGGACCGTTCACCGGGGAGCTGTTTTTT. This gives the protein CASSLRYRASGPFTGELFF.

The J gene is TRBJ1-3, the V gene TRBV27; weak D call: TRBD1 (6 bases). V lost 5 bases to trimming and J lost 2 bases, with 13 bases between them. Germline CDR1 is MNHEY and CDR2 is SMNVEV (reference sequence). The CDR3 runs to 15 residues. CDR3 bases: TGTGCCAGCAGTCCGTTTGGGGGCCCTGGAAACACCATATATTTT. It yields the protein CASSPFGGPGNTIYF.